The 11 T cell receptor beta chains reported below all come from one sample, sequenced in a study of cytotoxic CD8 clonotypes in ibrutinib-treated CLL. The assay was immunoSEQ multiplex PCR, and TCRdb's table has in-frame clones only and misses some. In the table there are about 140,000 clones, 70% to 85% of which are singletons. Specimen: PBMCs, collected after 12 months of ibrutinib treatment. These receptors originate from a human donor with chronic lymphocytic leukemia.

The chain employs TRBV2 and TRBJ2-7; tentatively, D is TRBD1 (5 bases). Germline loops: CDR1 SNHLY, CDR2 FYNNEI. The V gene lost 5 bases and the J gene lost 3 bases, with 23 bases spanning the gap. This CDR3 contains 17 residues. This CDR3 is CASSKSVGSGRNYEQYF. The CDR3 bases are TGTGCCAGCAGTAAAAGCGTCGGCTCAGGGCGAAACTACGAGCAGTACTTC.

The chain employs TRBV4-3 and TRBJ2-7; D remains unclear. This CDR3 is 18 amino acids long. From germline, CDR1 is LGHNA and CDR2 YSLEER. V lost 0 bases to trimming and J lost 0 bases, with 18 bases between them. The CDR3 bases are TGCGCCAGCAGCCAAGAATTGAGAGGCTCCTATAGCTCCTACGAGCAGTACTTC. Translating gives CASSQELRGSYSSYEQYF.

The V call is TRBV7-3, the J call TRBJ2-3, with D possibly TRBD1 on 7 matching bases. CDR1 is SGHTA and CDR2 is FQGTGA in the germline V gene. The CDR3 is 16 residues long. Trimming removed 5 bases at V and 1 base at J, with 16 bases between. The CDR3 DNA sequence: TGTGCCAGCAGCCCACAGGGGACTTCGGGCACAGATACGCAGTATTTT. As protein: CASSPQGTSGTDTQYF.

J is TRBJ2-2 and V is TRBV7-3, with D tentatively TRBD2 (6 bases). Trimming left V 2 bases short and J 4 bases short, with 14 bases between. This CDR3 is built from 16 residues. Germline V gene sequence: CDR1 SGHTA, CDR2 FQGTGA. CDR3 in DNA: TGTGCCAGCAGCTTATCGGGACCCGGGGGCACCGGGGAGCTGTTTTTT. Its translation is CASSLSGPGGTGELFF.

The chain couples TRBV2 to TRBJ1-4, with D unresolved. Germline CDR1 reads SNHLY; CDR2 reads FYNNEI. The V gene lost 4 bases and the J gene lost 8 bases, with 17 bases spanning the gap. The CDR3 has 15 amino acids. CDR3 sequence reads: CASSGTGDLGEKLFF. The CDR3 region has the DNA TGTGCCAGCAGTGGGACCGGGGATTTAGGAGAAAAACTGTTTTTT.

For the CDR3, the DNA is TGTGCCAGTAGAAGAGTTGACAGGGGGTCGTACGAGCAGTACTTC. It specifies CASRRVDRGSYEQYF. The rearrangement uses TRBV19 and TRBJ2-7; TRBD1 agrees at 9 bases. This CDR3 contains 15 residues. The germline CDR1 and CDR2 sequences are LNHDA and SQIVND (reference sequence). The V gene end was trimmed by 6 bases and the J gene end by 4 bases; junction bases not matched to a gene: 10.

CDR3 amino acids: CASSPPGNTIYF. CDR3 sequence (DNA): TGTGCCAGCAGCCCACCGGGAAACACCATATATTTT. The chain combines TRBV7-6 with TRBJ1-3; no firm D call. The length of the CDR3 is 12 residues. The germline V gene has CDR1 SGHVS and CDR2 FNYEAQ. V dropped 5 bases and J dropped 4 bases, with 6 bases sitting between them. Full variable domain (outside the CDR3, taken from reference TRBV7-6 and TRBJ1-3): GAGVSQSPRYKVTKRGQDVALRCDPISGHVSLYWYRQALGQGPEFLTYFNYEAQQDKSGLPNDRFSAERPEGSISTLTIQRTEQRDSAMYRCASSPPGNTIYFGEGSWLTVV.

This clone was picked up one time. This chain connects TRBV12-5 to TRBJ2-7; a weak D match, TRBD2 (5 bases). V was pared by 0 bases and J by 7 bases, with 22 bases between. The CDR3 consists of 17 residues. Germline V gene lookup returns CDR1 LGHNT and CDR2 FRNRAP. The CDR3 loop reads CASGLVTGSVWVWEQYF. For the CDR3, the DNA is TGTGCTAGTGGTTTGGTGACGGGGAGCGTATGGGTCTGGGAGCAGTACTTC. Looking up the rest from reference TRBV12-5 and TRBJ2-7 gives the full variable domain: DARVTQTPRHKVTEMGQEVTMRCQPILGHNTVFWYRQTMMQGLELLAYFRNRAPLDDSGMPKDRFSAEMPDATLATLKIQPSEPRDSAVYFCASGLVTGSVWVWEQYFGPGTRLTVT.

In its sample, this clone was seen a few times. The chain joins TRBV5-1 to TRBJ1-6, with unresolved D. CDR3 length: 17 amino acids. Trimming took off 2 bases at V and 0 bases at J, with 12 bases between the two ends. Germline CDR1 reads SGHRS; CDR2 reads YFSETQ. The CDR3 loop is CASSFLDGYSYNSPLHF. The CDR3 DNA sequence: TGCGCCAGCAGCTTTTTGGACGGATACTCCTATAATTCACCCCTCCACTTT.

The chain has TRBV15 and TRBJ2-6, with 7 bases aligning to TRBD2. J lost 0 bases, V lost 5 bases, and 7 bases had no gene match. Germline V gene lookup returns CDR1 LNHNV and CDR2 YYDKDF (reference sequence). This CDR3 comprises 17 residues. CDR3 nucleotides: TGTGCCACCAGCGGGAGGGGACTCACCTCTGGGGCCAACGTCCTGACTTTC. Protein sequence: CATSGRGLTSGANVLTF. The variable domain in full, completed from reference TRBV15 and TRBJ2-6, reads DAMVIQNPRYQVTQFGKPVTLSCSQTLNHNVMYWYQQKSSQAPKLLFHYYDKDFNNEADTPDNFQSRRPNTSFCFLDIRSPGLGDTAMYLCATSGRGLTSGANVLTFGAGSRLTVL.

The CDR3 coding sequence is TGCGCCAGCAGCCAAGTCGCGGGAGGGCCTAGGGAGCAGTACTTC. Translated: CASSQVAGGPREQYF. The chain has TRBV4-3 and TRBJ2-7; TRBD2 aligns across 9 bases. Trimming removed 1 base from V and 7 bases from J; junction bases left unmatched: 8. The CDR3 has 15 amino acids. CDR1 LGHNA and CDR2 YSLEER come from the germline V gene.